This TCR beta chain was captured in a study of OX40 agonist ivuxolimab in advanced cancers. The CDR3 length is 15 residues. The V gene lost 5 bases and the J gene lost 7 bases, with 20 bases spanning the gap. Looked up from germline, CDR1 is SSHAT and CDR2 is FNYEAQ (reference sequence). Repertoires were generated with immunoSEQ multiplex PCR, while TCRdb's copy carries only in-frame clones and drops some. The data hold roughly 87,000 clones, with approximately 91% observed a single time. The receptor was derived from an adult with an advanced solid tumor such as melanoma, head and neck, liver or kidney cancer. V is TRBV7-7 and J is TRBJ2-5; weak D call: TRBD1 (5 bases). The sample was CD4+ or CD8+ T cells sorted from blood, taken in a trial of the OX40 agonist ivuxolimab. CDR3 bases: TGTGCCAGCAGCCTCGGACATACGCCAGGTGGGACCCAGTACTTC. Translating gives CASSLGHTPGGTQYF.